This T cell receptor beta chain was identified in a study of cytomegalovirus exposure and HLA in healthy donors. This CDR3 region has 15 residues. Trimming took 5 bases from V and 2 from J, leaving 15 bases between them. Germline V gene sequence: CDR1 SEHNR, CDR2 FQNEAQ (reference sequence). PCR amplification relied on 60 Vbeta primers (plus 13 Jbeta primers). The assay was immunoSEQ multiplex PCR, and TCRdb's table has in-frame clones only and misses some. The sample carries 150,000 to 200,000 clones, around 68% recorded once. The sequenced sample was PBMCs. The chain links TRBV7-9 to TRBJ2-5, with a possible D match to TRBD1 (5 bases). This receptor was taken from a woman aged 35 to 49 in good health and CMV-seropositive. The CDR3 loop is CASSPMGQIQETQYF. The CDR3 coding sequence is TGTGCCAGCAGCCCCATGGGGCAGATTCAAGAGACCCAGTACTTC.